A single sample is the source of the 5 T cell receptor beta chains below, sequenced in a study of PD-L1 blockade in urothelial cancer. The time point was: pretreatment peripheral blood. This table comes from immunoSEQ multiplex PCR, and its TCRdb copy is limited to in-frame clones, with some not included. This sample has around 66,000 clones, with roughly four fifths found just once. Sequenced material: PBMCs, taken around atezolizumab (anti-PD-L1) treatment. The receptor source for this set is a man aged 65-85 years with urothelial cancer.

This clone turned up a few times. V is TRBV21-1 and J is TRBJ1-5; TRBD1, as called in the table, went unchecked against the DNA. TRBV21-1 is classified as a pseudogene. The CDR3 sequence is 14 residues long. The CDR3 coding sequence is TGTGCCAGCAGCACTTTACAGGGGTGTCAGCCCCAGCATTTT. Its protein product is CASSTLQGCQPQHF.

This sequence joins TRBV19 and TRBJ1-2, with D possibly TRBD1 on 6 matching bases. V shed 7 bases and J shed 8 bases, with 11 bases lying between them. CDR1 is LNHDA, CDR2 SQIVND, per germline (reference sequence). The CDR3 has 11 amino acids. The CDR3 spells CASKQGLGYTF. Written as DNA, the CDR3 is TGTGCCAGTAAACAGGGCCTCGGCTACACCTTC.

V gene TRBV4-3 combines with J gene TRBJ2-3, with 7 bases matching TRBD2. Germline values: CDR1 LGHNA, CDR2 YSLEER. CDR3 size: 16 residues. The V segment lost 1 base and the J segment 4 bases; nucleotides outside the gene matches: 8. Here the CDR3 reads CASSQGPAGSSDTQYF. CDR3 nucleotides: TGCGCCAGCAGCCAAGGTCCAGCGGGAAGCTCAGATACGCAGTATTTT.

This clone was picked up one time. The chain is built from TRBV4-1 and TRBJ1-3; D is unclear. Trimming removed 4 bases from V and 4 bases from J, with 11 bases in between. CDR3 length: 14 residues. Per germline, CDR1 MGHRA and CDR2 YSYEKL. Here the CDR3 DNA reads TGCGCCAGCAGCCGTGAGGGAGGAGGAAACACCATATATTTT. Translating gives CASSREGGGNTIYF.

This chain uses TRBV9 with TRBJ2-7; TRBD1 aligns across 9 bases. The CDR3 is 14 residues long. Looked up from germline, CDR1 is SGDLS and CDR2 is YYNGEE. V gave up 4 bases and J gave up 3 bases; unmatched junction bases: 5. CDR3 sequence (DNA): TGTGCCAGCAGCCCGACAGGGGGTGACTACGAGCAGTACTTC. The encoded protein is CASSPTGGDYEQYF.